This TCR beta chain was documented in a study of human T cells and chemical hapten exposure. The germline V gene has CDR1 SNHLY and CDR2 FYNNEI. The CDR3 contains 16 residues. The V end lost 7 bases, the J end lost 1 base, and 20 bases lay between the germline ends. TCRdb recomputed calls from the 5' RACE reads with MiXCR, one row per CDR3 protein. The repertoire has tens of thousands of distinct CDR3 sequences, roughly 15% of them found once; the top ten carry nearly 7%. Total RNA extraction was carried out from unfractionated whole blood. The J gene is TRBJ2-7, the V gene TRBV2; the D gene could be TRBD1 or TRBD2 (5 bases each). This TCR derives from a female donor in good health. CDR3 sequence (DNA): TGTGCCAGCAACAATGGATATTGGGACCGATCCTACGAGCAGTACTTC. It translates to CASNNGYWDRSYEQYF.